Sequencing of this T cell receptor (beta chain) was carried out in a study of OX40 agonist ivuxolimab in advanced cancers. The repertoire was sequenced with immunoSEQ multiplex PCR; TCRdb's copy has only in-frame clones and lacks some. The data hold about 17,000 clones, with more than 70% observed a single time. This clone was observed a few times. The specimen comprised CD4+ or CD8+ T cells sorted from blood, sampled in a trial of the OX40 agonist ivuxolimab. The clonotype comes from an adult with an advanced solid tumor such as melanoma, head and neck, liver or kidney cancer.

The CDR3 here is CASTRDNYEKLFF. Written as DNA, the CDR3 is TGTGCCAGCACCAGGGACAATTATGAAAAACTGTTTTTT. The genes are TRBV7-2 and TRBJ1-4; the D gene is possibly TRBD1 (6 bases). The CDR3 contains 13 residues. Germline V gene sequence: CDR1 SGHTA, CDR2 FQGNSA. Trimming pared 7 bases from V and 6 bases from J, leaving 12 bases between. Based on the CDR3 plus reference TRBV7-2 and TRBJ1-4, the full variable domain is GAGVSQSPSNKVTEKGKDVELRCDPISGHTALYWYRQSLGQGLEFLIYFQGNSAPDKSGLPSDRFSAERTGGSVSTLTIQRTQQEDSAVYLCASTRDNYEKLFFGSGTQLSVL.